This TCR beta chain was recorded in a study of T-cell memory formation after mild COVID-19. Whole-study findings and limits: Largely, contracting CD4+ clones fell within CM and EM, and contracting CD8+ clones within EMRA.

The trim removed 1 base at V and 5 bases at J, leaving 16 bases unmatched. Germline CDR1 is DFQATT and CDR2 is SNEGSKA (reference sequence). CDR3 length: 18 residues. Comments on this clonotype: The antigen is unknown.

TCRdb independently ran MiXCR on the 5' RACE reads; one entry per CDR3 protein. The sample consists of 360,000 or so distinct CDR3 sequences, around 30% of them appearing once. Sequencing input: PBMCs or a T cell subset sorted from them (not recorded which). The sequence derives from an adult woman who had mild COVID-19 (a few samples of this study predate the infection). Cell type and time point are not known. The chain employs TRBV20-1 and TRBJ1-4; 7 bases agree with TRBD1. The CDR3 protein is CSARAPQGTGQSNEKLFF. CDR3 sequence (DNA): TGCAGTGCTAGAGCCCCTCAGGGAACGGGACAGTCAAATGAAAAACTGTTTTTT.